The next 29 T cell receptor beta chains were all read from a single sample in a study of blood T cell repertoires in COVID-19. TCRdb keeps only in-frame clones here, not all; method: immunoSEQ multiplex PCR. The table records approximately 180,000 clones, approximately 78% of them present only once. Specimen: PBMCs or T cells enriched from blood (not recorded which). The origin of the receptors is a woman in her forties or fifties who had recovered from COVID-19.

This clone was seen a few times. The chain recombines TRBV6-6 with TRBJ2-7; 7 positions agree with TRBD2. This CDR3 comprises 18 residues. Germline V gives CDR1 MNHNY, CDR2 SVGAGI (reference sequence). V was pared by 5 bases and J by 0 bases, with 16 bases of the junction left unmatched. The CDR3 reads CASSPSPFEAGTSYEQYF. The DNA of the CDR3 is TGTGCCAGCAGTCCCTCCCCGTTTGAAGCGGGGACCTCCTACGAGCAGTACTTC.

J is TRBJ1-6 and V is TRBV7-6; perhaps TRBD1 as D (6 bases). This CDR3 has 15 residues. The V gene's germline CDR1 is SGHVS and CDR2 FNYEAQ. Trimming pared 5 bases from V and 10 bases from J, leaving 18 bases between. The CDR3 loop is CASSLTGPPDSPLHF. The DNA of the CDR3 is TGTGCCAGCAGCCTAACAGGGCCACCCGACTCACCCCTCCACTTT.

For the CDR3, the DNA is TGTGCCAGCGCCTCCGGGACAGGGGTCTATGGCTACACCTTC. Translating gives CASASGTGVYGYTF. The chain links TRBV6-5 to TRBJ1-2; 10 nucleotides line up with TRBD1. V lost 8 bases, J lost 4 bases, and 7 bases stayed unmatched. This CDR3 spans 14 amino acids. Looked up from germline, CDR1 is MNHEY and CDR2 is SVGAGI.

The chain joins TRBV16 to TRBJ1-5; D is uncertain. Per germline, CDR1 KGHSY and CDR2 FQNENV. The CDR3 is 16 residues long. V was trimmed by 0 bases and J by 5 bases, leaving 14 bases between them. In nucleotides, the CDR3 is TGTGCCAGCAGCCAATCATTTGGCGGCAGCGATCAGCCCCAGCATTTT. Its protein is CASSQSFGGSDQPQHF.

This clone occurred a few times. V is TRBV5-1 and J is TRBJ2-7, with D tentatively TRBD1 (6 bases). The CDR3 is 14 amino acids. V lost 2 bases, J lost 3 bases, and 12 bases lay in between. The germline gives CDR1 SGHRS, CDR2 YFSETQ. The CDR3 nucleotides read TGCGCCAGCAGCTTTCTTGGGACATACTACGAGCAGTACTTC. Translated, it gives CASSFLGTYYEQYF.

The sample holds one count of this clone. The gene calls are TRBV2 and TRBJ1-3; 9 positions match TRBD1. This CDR3 is built from 14 residues. Trimming at V came to 4 bases and at J to 3 bases, leaving 1 base not matched to a gene. Per germline, CDR1 SNHLY and CDR2 FYNNEI. The CDR3: CASSGQGVGNTIYF. CDR3 sequence (DNA): TGTGCCAGCAGTGGACAGGGGGTTGGAAACACCATATATTTT.

The gene calls are TRBV19 and TRBJ2-4, with TRBD2 matching over 13 bases. The CDR3 has 17 residues. Germline values: CDR1 LNHDA, CDR2 SQIVND (reference sequence). The ends lost 8 bases at V and 3 bases at J; junction bases unmatched: 10. This chain's CDR3 is CASRGLAGSGGKNIQYF. As DNA, the CDR3 is TGTGCCAGTCGGGGACTAGCGGGGAGCGGAGGCAAAAACATTCAGTACTTC.

The chain links TRBV28 to TRBJ2-5; tentatively, D is TRBD2 (6 bases). V gave up 6 bases and J gave up 2 bases, with 13 bases separating them. The CDR3 length is 14 residues. Germline lookup yields CDR1 MDHEN and CDR2 SYDVKM. The CDR3 is CASSRVAGQETQYF. The DNA for the CDR3 is TGTGCCAGCAGCCGAGTGGCGGGACAAGAGACCCAGTACTTC.

The rearrangement links TRBV9 to TRBJ1-6; no firm D call. Germline values: CDR1 SGDLS, CDR2 YYNGEE. The V gene lost 0 bases and the J gene lost 7 bases, with 8 bases spanning the gap. The CDR3 is made up of 14 amino acids. The CDR3 spells CASSVGGLNSPLHF. The CDR3 nucleotides are TGTGCCAGCAGCGTAGGAGGGCTCAATTCACCCCTCCACTTT.

The V gene is TRBV19, the J gene TRBJ1-5; 9 positions match TRBD1. The germline CDR1 and CDR2 sequences are LNHDA and SQIVND (reference sequence). This CDR3 is 16 amino acids long. V lost 4 bases, J lost 4 bases, and 8 bases stayed unmatched. CDR3 in DNA: TGTGCCAGTAGTAAAACCCGGGGACAGGGTAATCAGCCCCAGCATTTT. Translation gives CASSKTRGQGNQPQHF.

V is TRBV6-6 and J is TRBJ1-1, with a possible D match to TRBD1 (6 bases). The CDR3 has 15 residues. V was pared by 2 bases and J by 4 bases, with 14 bases between. Germline V gives CDR1 MNHNY, CDR2 SVGAGI (reference sequence). CDR3 sequence (DNA): TGTGCCAGCAGTTACCGGACAGAAGGTAGCACTGAAGCTTTCTTT. It yields the protein CASSYRTEGSTEAFF.

There are a few counts of this clone. The rearrangement links TRBV11-2 to TRBJ1-5; D perhaps matches TRBD1 (5 bases). V lost 1 base to trimming and J lost 7 bases, with 8 bases between them. Germline CDR1 is SGHAT and CDR2 is FQNNGV. The length of the CDR3 is 13 residues. The CDR3 region is CASSLGKGQPQHF. The DNA of the CDR3 is TGTGCCAGCAGCTTAGGCAAGGGGCAGCCCCAGCATTTT.

The DNA for the CDR3 is TGCGCCAGCAGCCAACACACGAACACTGAAGCTTTCTTT. Amino acids: CASSQHTNTEAFF. The chain employs TRBV4-1 and TRBJ1-1; no reliable D call. Germline lookup yields CDR1 MGHRA and CDR2 YSYEKL. The germline V and J ends were trimmed by 2 bases and 1 base, with 5 bases remaining between them. The CDR3 loop spans 13 amino acids.

This chain connects TRBV7-2 to TRBJ2-1; no reliable D call. CDR1 SGHTA and CDR2 FQGNSA come from the germline V gene. V was trimmed by 7 bases and J by 0 bases, leaving 7 bases between them. This CDR3 is 13 amino acids long. This CDR3 reads CASTASSYNEQFF. DNA of the CDR3: TGTGCCAGCACAGCTAGCTCCTACAATGAGCAGTTCTTC.

The CDR3: CASSRRGQGDGELFF. CDR3 nucleotide sequence: TGCGCCAGCTCTCGGAGAGGCCAGGGTGACGGGGAGCTGTTTTTT. The J gene is TRBJ2-2, the V gene TRBV5-1; D might be TRBD1 (5 bases). The CDR3 is made up of 15 amino acids. V was shortened by 7 bases and J by 7 bases, with 20 bases between the two germline ends. The V gene's germline CDR1 is SGHRS and CDR2 YFSETQ.

This clone came up a few times. The J gene is TRBJ2-5, the V gene TRBV27, with a possible D match to TRBD2 (6 bases). CDR1 is MNHEY, CDR2 SMNVEV, per germline (reference sequence). This CDR3 spans 15 amino acids. The V and J ends lost 8 bases and 10 bases respectively, with 26 bases between them. The DNA of the CDR3 is TGTGCCAGCTCCCGCCAGACCCGGGCCGGGGGAGACCAGTACTTC. It is translated as CASSRQTRAGGDQYF.

J is TRBJ2-6 and V is TRBV18; D is unresolved. Between the trimmed V and J ends, which lost 3 bases and 0 bases, there was a span of 3 bases. Germline values: CDR1 KGHSH, CDR2 LQKENI. The CDR3 is made up of 14 amino acids. CDR3 amino acids: CASSPASGANVLTF. For the CDR3, the DNA is TGTGCCAGCTCACCGGCCTCTGGGGCCAACGTCCTGACTTTC.

The V call is TRBV6-2 or TRBV6-3, the J call TRBJ1-1; the D is unclear. V was clipped by 5 bases and J by 2 bases, with 15 bases between them. The germline V gene encodes CDR1 MNHEY and CDR2 SVGEGT. This CDR3 is 15 amino acids long. The CDR3 coding sequence is TGTGCCAGCAGTCCGATCTCAGCGGGAAACACTGAAGCTTTCTTT. Its translation is CASSPISAGNTEAFF.

This chain's CDR3 is CSVGGSTPGELFF. CDR3 sequence (DNA): TGCAGCGTTGGCGGGAGTACTCCCGGGGAGCTGTTTTTT. V usage is TRBV29-1 and J usage is TRBJ2-2, with TRBD2 matching over 7 bases. The ends lost 4 bases at V and 6 bases at J; junction bases unmatched: 5. Per germline, CDR1 SQVTM and CDR2 ANQGSEA. The length of the CDR3 is 13 residues.

This chain uses TRBV6-5 with TRBJ2-3; 7 bases align to TRBD1. The junction had 1 base not matched to a gene; V was cut back by 6 bases and J by 1 base. The CDR3 totals 13 residues. The germline gives CDR1 MNHEY, CDR2 SVGAGI. CDR3 coding DNA: TGTGCCAGCAGCGGACAGGGCACAGATACGCAGTATTTT. Protein sequence: CASSGQGTDTQYF.

The chain links TRBV27 to TRBJ1-1; a possible D gene is TRBD1 (5 bases). CDR3 length: 14 amino acids. Germline values: CDR1 MNHEY, CDR2 SMNVEV (reference sequence). The V end was cut by 0 bases, the J end by 2 bases, with 7 bases between. CDR3 in amino acids: CASSLSQGNTEAFF. As DNA, the CDR3 is TGTGCCAGCAGTTTATCCCAGGGAAACACTGAAGCTTTCTTT.

V usage is TRBV6-1 and J usage is TRBJ2-2; no clear D. Trimming removed 3 bases from V and 6 bases from J, with 26 bases in between. The CDR3 has 19 residues. Germline loops: CDR1 MNHNS, CDR2 SASEGT. CDR3 loop: CASSDKASTRYGLAGELFF. For the CDR3, the DNA is TGTGCCAGCAGTGACAAGGCCTCGACTCGATACGGATTAGCCGGGGAGCTGTTTTTT.

In this sample, this clone turned up a few times. The chain couples TRBV7-9 to TRBJ2-1, with 7 positions matching TRBD2. The CDR3 has 17 residues. CDR1 and CDR2 from the germline V gene are SEHNR and FQNEAQ (reference sequence). V was clipped by 4 bases and J by 2 bases; unmatched bases: 11. The CDR3 region is CASSSPRAGITYNEQFF. CDR3 in DNA: TGTGCCAGCAGCTCACCTCGAGCGGGAATCACCTACAATGAGCAGTTCTTC.

The gene calls are TRBV28 and TRBJ2-2, with 15 bases matching TRBD2. With V trimmed by 4 bases and J by 8 bases, 2 bases remained unmatched. Germline CDR1 MDHEN, CDR2 SYDVKM. The CDR3 sequence is 15 residues long. The CDR3 sequence is CASSSGTSGRGELFF. The CDR3 DNA sequence: TGTGCCAGCAGTTCCGGGACTAGCGGGAGGGGGGAGCTGTTTTTT.

V is TRBV7-2 and J is TRBJ2-7; D ambiguous. CDR3 length: 13 amino acids. Between the trimmed V and J ends, which lost 1 base and 4 bases, there was a span of 8 bases. CDR1 SGHTA and CDR2 FQGNSA come from the germline V gene. The CDR3: CASSLDEYYEQYF. For the CDR3, the DNA is TGTGCCAGCAGCTTAGATGAGTATTACGAGCAGTACTTC. The variable domain in full, completed from reference TRBV7-2 and TRBJ2-7, reads GAGVSQSPSNKVTEKGKDVELRCDPISGHTALYWYRQSLGQGLEFLIYFQGNSAPDKSGLPSDRFSAERTGGSVSTLTIQRTQQEDSAVYLCASSLDEYYEQYFGPGTRLTVT.

The count of this clone is one. The V and J genes are TRBV3-1 (or the pseudogene TRBV3-2) and TRBJ2-1; 11 positions agree with TRBD2. V lost 4 bases and J lost 11; bases outside the gene matches: 10. CDR3 length: 15 amino acids. Germline values: CDR1 LGHDT, CDR2 YNNKEL (reference sequence). CDR3 sequence reads: CASSLSRTSGSQQFF. CDR3 nucleotide sequence: TGTGCCAGCAGCCTGAGCCGAACTAGCGGGAGTCAGCAGTTCTTC.

The chain couples TRBV7-2 to TRBJ1-3; D unclear. Germline CDR1 is SGHTA and CDR2 is FQGNSA. The CDR3 is 13 residues long. V lost 5 bases and J lost 10, with 15 bases in between. The CDR3 region has the DNA TGTGCCAGCAGCCCCCAGATATTGGAGACCATATATTTT. Translation: CASSPQILETIYF.

The chain has TRBV6-1 and TRBJ2-1; TRBD2 matches 10 bases. V shed 2 bases, J shed 6 bases, and the junction held 4 bases outside the gene matches. Germline values: CDR1 MNHNS, CDR2 SASEGT. CDR3 length: 15 amino acids. This CDR3 reads CASSEFPSGGNEQFF. In DNA form, the CDR3 reads TGTGCCAGCAGTGAATTTCCTAGCGGGGGCAATGAGCAGTTCTTC.

J is TRBJ2-7 and V is TRBV9, with 7 positions matching TRBD1. The CDR3 extends over 15 amino acids. Looked up from germline, CDR1 is SGDLS and CDR2 is YYNGEE. The V gene end was trimmed by 1 base and the J gene end by 0 bases; junction bases not matched to a gene: 4. CDR3 protein: CASSVNRDSSYEQYF. Here the CDR3 DNA reads TGTGCCAGCAGCGTAAATCGGGACAGCTCCTACGAGCAGTACTTC.